This TCR beta chain was sequenced during a study of T cell responses to AZD1222 COVID-19 vaccine. General study points: Vaccine-associated CD4 TCRs spanned spike, dominant at 160-218 and 743-854. Sampling captured repertoires only after the peak T cell response.

Points on this clone: What it binds is not known.

The germline V gene has CDR1 SGHNT and CDR2 YYREEE (reference sequence). V was pared by 0 bases and J by 1 base, with 10 bases between. The CDR3 contains 15 residues. Profiled with immunoSEQ multiplex PCR; TCRdb holds only in-frame clones, not every one. The sample lists 100,000 to 150,000 clones, roughly 88% seen once, with 4.4% in the top ten. The gene calls are TRBV5-4 and TRBJ2-5; D remains ambiguous. This material consisted of peripheral blood, taken on day 0 of MenACWY control vaccination. This TCR was sampled from an adult in good health. This chain's CDR3 is CASSLAPDLQETQYF. CDR3 DNA: TGTGCCAGCAGCTTGGCTCCAGACCTCCAAGAGACCCAGTACTTC.